One and the same sample provided the 10 T cell receptor beta chains below, sequenced in a study of T cells in Graves' hyperthyroidism and ophthalmopathy. The source material, RNA transcripts, was used to amplify TCR beta CDR3 regions. Using the HTBI primer set, a first-round RT-PCR was run on the TCR CDR3. Each CDR3 protein is one row after TCRdb ran MiXCR on the multiplex PCR reads. The sample has approximately 640,000 distinct CDR3 sequences, about 45% seen once. Sequences were obtained from peripheral blood or thyroid tissue (not recorded which). All receptors derive from an adult man with Graves' disease, either hyperthyroidism or ophthalmopathy (not recorded which).

The V gene is TRBV6-1, the J gene TRBJ1-6; weak D call: TRBD1 (6 bases). V lost 2 bases and J 7 bases, leaving 12 bases between the germline ends. CDR3 length equals 15 residues. Germline loops: CDR1 MNHNS, CDR2 SASEGT. The CDR3 nucleotides are TGTGCCAGCAGTGAAACCAGGGGAAGAAATTCACCCCTCCACTTT. It is translated as CASSETRGRNSPLHF.

The V call is TRBV11-1, the J call TRBJ2-7; D is perhaps TRBD1 (6 bases). In germline, CDR1 is SGHAT, CDR2 FQDESV (reference sequence). Trimming shortened V by 5 bases and J by 3 bases, and 17 bases separated the two germline ends. This CDR3 contains 15 residues. The CDR3 protein is CASSQEPKGVYEQYF. DNA for the CDR3: TGTGCCAGCAGCCAAGAGCCTAAGGGGGTCTACGAGCAGTACTTC.

J is TRBJ1-5 and V is TRBV7-9; no clear D gene. V gave up 1 base and J gave up 1 base, with 8 bases separating them. The CDR3 covers 15 residues. The V gene's germline CDR1 is SEHNR and CDR2 FQNEAQ (reference sequence). The CDR3 is CASSLGHVSNQPQHF. In DNA, the CDR3 is TGTGCCAGCAGCTTAGGCCATGTCAGCAATCAGCCCCAGCATTTT.

This chain links TRBV7-2 with TRBJ1-1, with D unclear. The CDR3 runs to 20 residues. Germline CDR1 is SGHTA and CDR2 is FQGNSA. V dropped 3 bases and J dropped 4 bases, with 30 bases sitting between them. The DNA for the CDR3 is TGTGCCAGCAGCTTGTTCCCACGAGGAACACGGGAAGAGAGTGGCACTGAAGCTTTCTTT. It yields the protein CASSLFPRGTREESGTEAFF.

Remarks on this clonotype: A read error may explain this, as a much larger clone is one base away. The V and J genes are TRBV20-1 and TRBJ1-1, with no clear D. V was pared by 3 bases and J by 4 bases, with 9 bases between. The germline gives CDR1 DFQATT, CDR2 SNEGSKA (reference sequence). The CDR3 extends over 12 amino acids. As DNA, the CDR3 is TGCAGTGCTAGCCGGTTGAGCACTGAAGCTTTCTTT. It is translated as CSASRLSTEAFF.

This clonotype has just a few counts. The V gene is TRBV20-1, the J gene TRBJ1-1; D gene ambiguous. Per germline, CDR1 DFQATT and CDR2 SNEGSKA (reference sequence). The germline V and J ends were trimmed by 3 bases and 1 base, with 12 bases remaining between them. The CDR3 loop spans 14 amino acids. The CDR3 region has the DNA TGCAGTGCTAGCGGCAGCCGGAAGAACACTGAAGCTTTCTTT. As protein: CSASGSRKNTEAFF.

This clonotype has more than one count but fewer than ten. CDR3 bases: TGTGCCAGCAGCGAACGACCGGGACAGGGGGTCTACGAGCAGTACTTC. Its translation is CASSERPGQGVYEQYF. The chain links TRBV9 to TRBJ2-7; 11 bases line up with TRBD1. The V gene end was trimmed by 3 bases and the J gene end by 3 bases; junction bases not matched to a gene: 8. The CDR3 loop spans 16 amino acids. Germline V gene sequence: CDR1 SGDLS, CDR2 YYNGEE.

This sequence joins TRBV5-6 and TRBJ2-5; TRBD1 agrees at 12 bases. The V gene's germline CDR1 is SGHDT and CDR2 YYEEEE. CDR3 length: 18 amino acids. Germline trimming cut 2 bases from V and 3 bases from J; bases unmatched to any gene: 11. The CDR3 loop reads CASSFGTGGKSGEETQYF. The CDR3 DNA reads TGTGCCAGCAGCTTTGGGACAGGGGGCAAGAGCGGAGAAGAGACCCAGTACTTC. The whole variable domain, remainder taken from reference TRBV5-6 and TRBJ2-5, is DAGVTQSPTHLIKTRGQQVTLRCSPKSGHDTVSWYQQALGQGPQFIFQYYEEEERQRGNFPDRFSGHQFPNYSSELNVNALLLGDSALYLCASSFGTGGKSGEETQYFGPGTRLLVL.

V gene TRBV7-6 combines with J gene TRBJ2-7; D is undetermined. The CDR3 is 14 residues long. V was pared by 4 bases and J by 6 bases, with 16 bases between. Germline assignment: CDR1 SGHVS and CDR2 FNYEAQ. CDR3 sequence reads: CASSSSGSGLEQYF. CDR3 in DNA: TGTGCCAGCAGCTCATCCGGATCGGGCCTCGAGCAGTACTTC.

This chain joins TRBV10-2 and TRBJ1-5; D remains ambiguous. CDR1 WSHSY and CDR2 SAAADI come from the germline V gene. The CDR3 length is 15 residues. Trimming took off 10 bases at V and 1 base at J, with 17 bases between the two ends. Here the CDR3 reads CATSVAPRSNQPQHF. As DNA, the CDR3 is TGCGCCACCTCGGTCGCGCCCAGGAGCAATCAGCCCCAGCATTTT.